Listed here is a single T cell receptor beta chain. A read error may account for a junction end that differs from germline. The CDR3 is 14 amino acids. Germline V gene lookup returns CDR1 KGHSH and CDR2 LQKENI. Researchers took RNA transcripts and amplified the TCR beta CDR3 regions from them. HTBI primers were the set used in a first-round RT-PCR of the TCR CDR3. MiXCR, applied by TCRdb to the multiplex PCR reads, yields one record per CDR3 protein. The table lists about 690,000 distinct CDR3 sequences, roughly 17% of them singletons. This entry is derived from a study of T cells in Graves' hyperthyroidism and ophthalmopathy. Overall study context: Peripheral blood was acquired at first diagnosis, ahead of any therapy whatsoever.

The authors deemed Graves' hyperthyroidism stable absent ophthalmopathy progression within 18 months. This sample holds PBMCs from around 9.9 ml fresh peripheral blood. Sequenced material: blood. The chain employs TRBV18 and TRBJ2-7; D not resolved. The TCR originated in a man aged 50-60 years with Graves' hyperthyroidism. The CDR3 sequence is CASSPPSGTYEHYF. The DNA of the CDR3 is TGTGCCAGTTCACCACCGTCGGGTACCTACGAGCACTACTTC.